A selection of T cell receptor beta chains follows, all from one sample in a study of blood T cells in healthy people across ages. TCRdb itself ran the 5' RACE reads through MiXCR, one entry per CDR3 protein. Of roughly 1,500,000 distinct CDR3 sequences detected, 35% to 45% appear once; the ten largest clones hold 7% to 9%. Sequencing used blood. The receptors originated from a woman aged 18-29 years in good health. CDR3s leave out the opening cysteine and the closing phenylalanine or tryptophan. D genes are given only for firm matches.

d_call j_call v_call cdr3_aa
NA TRBJ2-7 TRBV6-6 ASSPRGGAGSSYEQY
NA NA TRBV20-1 SAKGVPLSYNEQY
NA NA TRBV6-5 ASSYGRLAEEQY
TRBD1 TRBJ2-1 TRBV29-1 SVVGTGDSYNEQF
NA TRBJ1-2 TRBV25-1 ASSGRTGSLLYGYT
TRBD1 TRBJ1-4 TRBV12-3/TRBV12-4 ASRPAGGSMYEKLF
NA TRBJ2-5 TRBV18 ASSPQPYQETQY
NA TRBJ1-1 TRBV5-1 ASSNRDPNTEAF
NA TRBJ2-3 TRBV6-1 ASSGSGVGTQY
NA NA TRBV12-3/TRBV12-4 ASRAQQGRDEQY
NA TRBJ2-5 TRBV7-2 ASSLGLYNGQY
NA TRBJ2-7 TRBV10-3 AISKTASYEQY
NA TRBJ2-1 TRBV20-1 SARGIRADNEQF
TRBD1 TRBJ1-1 TRBV29-1 SVEFGTGKNTEAF
TRBD1 TRBJ1-2 TRBV28 ASELQGARGNGYT
TRBD2 NA TRBV28 ASSPRGTHYNEQY
NA TRBJ2-7 TRBV27 ASSPLGGPNVYGQY
NA TRBJ2-7 TRBV7-9 ASSLVPDSNYEQY
TRBD1 TRBJ2-1 TRBV20-1 SAKPRQGYNEQF
TRBD2 TRBJ2-7 TRBV12-3/TRBV12-4 ASSSLGLAGSHEQY
NA TRBJ2-5 TRBV25-1 ASSVTVREQY
NA TRBJ1-2 TRBV12-3/TRBV12-4 ASSATGRNLLGYGYT
TRBD1 TRBJ2-7 TRBV23-1 ASSQSRDGAGGTYEQY
NA TRBJ2-7 TRBV25-1 ASSEMGQSYEQY
NA TRBJ1-2 TRBV6-1 ASSELQAGCGYT
TRBD1 TRBJ1-2 TRBV18 ASSPPGTVNYGYT
NA TRBJ2-7 TRBV28 ASSPGGQGNFNEQY
NA TRBJ2-4 TRBV15 ATSRVADGNVVKNIQY
NA TRBJ2-3 TRBV7-4 ASSFLDREPGGGTQY
TRBD2 TRBJ2-5 TRBV5-1 ASSGTSGTGETQY
NA TRBJ1-4 TRBV20-1 SARDTPATNEKLF
NA TRBJ1-6 TRBV7-9 ASSLDRGKSPLH
NA TRBJ2-7 TRBV14 ASSPLTYLNNEQY
TRBD2 TRBJ2-3 TRBV20-1 SARDPLAESTDTQY
NA TRBJ2-1 TRBV12-3/TRBV12-4 ATLTSPRSNEQF
NA TRBJ2-2 TRBV4-1 ASSQDRTVGGELF
TRBD2 TRBJ2-7 TRBV12-3/TRBV12-4 ASSLVLAGSSYEQY
TRBD2 TRBJ2-3 TRBV10-3 ASGLAGDTKY
TRBD2 NA TRBV20-1 SARDLTSGSSYNEQY
NA TRBJ2-1 TRBV25-1 ASARGRDEQF
TRBD2 TRBJ2-7 TRBV9 ASSVSGNSNEQY
NA TRBJ1-6 TRBV12-3/TRBV12-4 ASSLNSGTRNVYNSPLH
TRBD2 TRBJ2-7 TRBV9 ASSVTTSGYEQY
NA TRBJ2-7 TRBV6-5 ASSYVGLESYEQY